One sample yielded the 26 T cell receptor beta chains listed below, sequenced in a study of shared clonotypes between healthy human individuals. TCRdb's copy holds only in-frame clones and misses some; the assay was immunoSEQ multiplex PCR. The data show about 1.5 million clones, nearly 99% seen once. Sequenced input: naive CD4+ T cells sorted from blood. The sample's subset: CD45RA+ positively selected. The receptors originated from a man aged 25 to 45 in good health.

Of note for this clone: Other DNA sequences in this specimen translate into the identical CDR3. The chain combines TRBV18 with TRBJ2-3; possibly TRBD2 for D (5 bases). The CDR3 extends over 15 amino acids. With 3 bases removed from V and 0 bases from J, the gap between germline ends came to 10 bases. Germline loops: CDR1 KGHSH, CDR2 LQKENI. CDR3 DNA sequence: TGTGCCAGCTCACCGTTGGAGCGGAGCACAGATACGCAGTATTTT. It codes for CASSPLERSTDTQYF.

J is TRBJ1-3 and V is TRBV29-1; D perhaps matches TRBD1 (6 bases). The CDR3 length is 12 residues. CDR1 and CDR2 (germline): SQVTM, ANQGSEA. V gave up 4 bases and J gave up 8 bases, with 12 bases separating them. Here the CDR3 reads CSVGGGVDTIYF. DNA of the CDR3: TGCAGCGTTGGAGGGGGTGTAGACACCATATATTTT.

The rearrangement joins TRBV18 to TRBJ2-5, with D possibly TRBD1 on 5 matching bases. The CDR3 runs 13 residues. The ends were cut back, 3 bases at V and 4 bases at J, with 9 bases in the middle. Germline assignment: CDR1 KGHSH and CDR2 LQKENI. In nucleotides, the CDR3 is TGTGCCAGCTCACCGGACATCTTAGAGACCCAGTACTTC. As protein: CASSPDILETQYF. The complete variable domain, with remaining parts taken from reference TRBV18 and TRBJ2-5, reads NAGVMQNPRHLVRRRGQEARLRCSPMKGHSHVYWYRQLPEEGLKFMVYLQKENIIDESGMPKERFSAEFPKEGPSILRIQQVVRGDSAAYFCASSPDILETQYFGPGTRLLVL.

This sequence joins TRBV9 and TRBJ2-5; perhaps TRBD2 as D (5 bases). The CDR3 loop spans 13 amino acids. The V and J ends lost 0 bases and 7 bases respectively, with 10 bases between them. Germline assignment: CDR1 SGDLS and CDR2 YYNGEE. The CDR3: CASSVVGVGTQYF. The DNA for the CDR3 is TGTGCCAGCAGCGTAGTCGGGGTGGGGACCCAGTACTTC.

The chain joins TRBV11-2 to TRBJ2-1; D ambiguous. The germline CDR1 and CDR2 sequences are SGHAT and FQNNGV. Trimming cost V 0 bases and J 10 bases, with 7 bases left between them. There are 12 residues in the CDR3. CDR3 bases: TGTGCCAGCAGCTTAGATCTTGGGGAGCAGTTCTTC. This sequence encodes CASSLDLGEQFF.

CDR3 sequence (DNA): TGTGCCAGCACTTCCATTGCGAACACCGGGGAGCTGTTTTTT. Its protein product is CASTSIANTGELFF. The V call is TRBV6-1, the J call TRBJ2-2; unclear D gene. The CDR3 consists of 14 residues. Trimming pared 7 bases from V and 0 bases from J, leaving 9 bases between. Germline CDR1 and CDR2: MNHNS and SASEGT.

The CDR3: CASRGLADVSYEQYF. The CDR3 region has the DNA TGTGCCAGCAGAGGCCTAGCGGATGTCTCCTACGAGCAGTACTTC. J is TRBJ2-7 and V is TRBV6-5; TRBD2 aligns across 7 bases. CDR1 MNHEY and CDR2 SVGAGI come from the germline V gene. The CDR3 extends over 15 amino acids. V dropped 6 bases and J dropped 0; count of bases not matched to a gene: 8.

J is TRBJ2-1 and V is TRBV14; 12 nucleotides line up with TRBD2. There are 14 residues in the CDR3. V was clipped by 6 bases and J by 6 bases; unmatched bases: 3. Germline V gene lookup returns CDR1 SGHDN and CDR2 FVKESK. The CDR3 region is CASSRLAGVNEQFF. The DNA of the CDR3 is TGTGCCAGCAGTCGACTAGCGGGAGTCAATGAGCAGTTCTTC.

The V and J genes are TRBV4-1 and TRBJ1-5; maybe TRBD1 (6 bases). Germline V gives CDR1 MGHRA, CDR2 YSYEKL. Trimming shortened V by 1 base and J by 0 bases, and 16 bases separated the two germline ends. The CDR3 extends over 18 amino acids. CDR3 coding DNA: TGCGCCAGCAGCCAAGGGGACTCGGGGGCCTATAGCAATCAGCCCCAGCATTTT. It codes for CASSQGDSGAYSNQPQHF.

The rearrangement links TRBV28 to TRBJ1-2, with D perhaps matching TRBD1 (5 bases). Germline V CDR1 and CDR2: MDHEN, SYDVKM. The V end was cut by 3 bases, the J end by 0 bases, with 14 bases between. This CDR3 has 16 residues. The chain's CDR3 is CASSFTSGTANYGYTF. As DNA, the CDR3 is TGTGCCAGCAGTTTCACGTCCGGGACTGCTAACTATGGCTACACCTTC.

This clone was detected only once. V is TRBV19 and J is TRBJ2-4; maybe TRBD2 (6 bases). Trimming stripped 8 bases from V and 1 base from J, with 9 bases between. Germline CDR1 is LNHDA and CDR2 is SQIVND (reference sequence). The CDR3 totals 13 residues. The chain's CDR3 is CASSGGAKNIQYF. CDR3 bases: TGTGCCAGTTCCGGAGGGGCCAAAAACATTCAGTACTTC.

This chain connects TRBV10-2 to TRBJ1-3; D gene uncertain. V was cut by 4 bases and J by 0 bases, with 7 bases left in between. CDR1 and CDR2 (germline): WSHSY, SAAADI. CDR3 size: 14 residues. The CDR3 region is CASSGISSGNTIYF. In nucleotides, the CDR3 is TGCGCCAGCAGTGGAATAAGCTCTGGAAACACCATATATTTT.

The chain joins TRBV5-1 to TRBJ2-6, with D possibly being TRBD1 or TRBD2 (5 bases each). The CDR3 covers 18 residues. Per the germline V gene, CDR1 is SGHRS and CDR2 is YFSETQ. The V gene lost 1 base and the J gene lost 0 bases, with 14 bases spanning the gap. CDR3 sequence: CASSLYTGRTSGANVLTF. The CDR3 region has the DNA TGCGCCAGCAGCTTGTACACGGGACGGACCTCTGGGGCCAACGTCCTGACTTTC.

The rearrangement uses TRBV28 and TRBJ1-1; a weak D match, TRBD1 (6 bases). The CDR3 contains 14 residues. V was pared by 3 bases and J by 7 bases, with 15 bases between. Germline CDR1 and CDR2: MDHEN and SYDVKM. CDR3 DNA sequence: TGTGCCAGCAGTTTTGACAGGACCCGAGGTGAAGCTTTCTTT. Translated, it gives CASSFDRTRGEAFF. The whole variable domain, remainder taken from reference TRBV28 and TRBJ1-1, is DVKVTQSSRYLVKRTGEKVFLECVQDMDHENMFWYRQDPGLGLRLIYFSYDVKMKEKGDIPEGYSVSREKKERFSLILESASTNQTSMYLCASSFDRTRGEAFFGQGTRLTVV.

This chain uses TRBV5-1 with TRBJ1-5, with D unclear. CDR3 size: 14 residues. Germline V gene data show CDR1 as SGHRS and CDR2 as YFSETQ. The V and J ends lost 0 bases and 4 bases respectively, with 8 bases between them. For the CDR3, the DNA is TGCGCCAGCAGCTTGGGCCAGCTGAATCAGCCCCAGCATTTT. This translates into CASSLGQLNQPQHF.

The chain uses TRBV6-4 and TRBJ2-3; D ambiguous. The CDR3 runs 16 residues. Trimming took off 2 bases at V and 2 bases at J, with 14 bases between the two ends. Germline CDR1 is MRHNA and CDR2 is SNTAGT. In DNA, the CDR3 is TGTGCCAGCAGTGACCCGCCCCCTGAATACACAGATACGCAGTATTTT. This sequence encodes CASSDPPPEYTDTQYF.

The chain links TRBV6-5 to TRBJ1-5; D gene unclear. Germline loops: CDR1 MNHEY, CDR2 SVGAGI. CDR3 size: 15 residues. The V gene lost 2 bases and the J gene lost 4 bases, with 12 bases spanning the gap. The CDR3 is CASSYRKATNQPQHF. For the CDR3, the DNA is TGTGCCAGCAGTTACCGAAAAGCTACAAATCAGCCCCAGCATTTT.

The V gene is TRBV7-3, the J gene TRBJ2-2; D call uncertain. Germline V gene sequence: CDR1 SGHTA, CDR2 FQGTGA. This CDR3 is built from 12 residues. V dropped 8 bases and J dropped 2 bases, with 6 bases sitting between them. This CDR3 is CASELNTGELFF. CDR3 in DNA: TGTGCCAGCGAATTAAACACCGGGGAGCTGTTTTTT.

The J gene is TRBJ2-1, the V gene TRBV5-4, with 8 bases matching TRBD2. J was trimmed by 1 base and V by 4 bases; bases with no gene match: 4. The CDR3 is made up of 15 amino acids. CDR1 SGHNT and CDR2 YYREEE come from the germline V gene (reference sequence). This chain's CDR3 is CASSPGGRSYNEQFF. CDR3 bases: TGTGCCAGCAGCCCCGGCGGGAGGTCCTACAATGAGCAGTTCTTC. Drawing the rest from reference TRBV5-4 and TRBJ2-1, the complete variable domain is ETGVTQSPTHLIKTRGQQVTLRCSSQSGHNTVSWYQQALGQGPQFIFQYYREEENGRGNFPPRFSGLQFPNYSSELNVNALELDDSALYLCASSPGGRSYNEQFFGPGTRLTVL.

The chain employs TRBV19 and TRBJ2-7, with a possible D match to TRBD1 (5 bases). The germline gives CDR1 LNHDA, CDR2 SQIVND (reference sequence). V shed 3 bases and J shed 3 bases, with 12 bases lying between them. The CDR3 loop spans 14 amino acids. The chain's CDR3 is CASSIRQGGYEQYF. The CDR3 DNA reads as TGTGCCAGTAGTATTCGGCAGGGCGGCTACGAGCAGTACTTC.

This clone has a single count. V and J are TRBV7-6 and TRBJ2-2, with 7 bases that match TRBD1. The CDR3 is 15 residues long. Trimming removed 3 bases from V and 5 bases from J; junction bases left unmatched: 6. The germline CDR1 and CDR2 sequences are SGHVS and FNYEAQ. The CDR3 is CASSLETGDTGELFF. CDR3 nucleotides: TGTGCCAGCAGCTTGGAAACAGGGGATACCGGGGAGCTGTTTTTT.

This rearrangement joins TRBV5-1 to TRBJ2-1; D may be TRBD2 (5 bases). Germline V gene lookup returns CDR1 SGHRS and CDR2 YFSETQ. The CDR3 extends over 17 amino acids. V lost 5 bases, J lost 0 bases, and 18 bases lay in between. The CDR3 DNA is TGCGCCAGCAGTATTCCTGGCGGAGGCAGCTCCTACAATGAGCAGTTCTTC. This codes for CASSIPGGGSSYNEQFF.

The chain employs TRBV7-2 and TRBJ2-1, with 10 bases identical to TRBD2. The V segment lost 1 base and the J segment 4 bases; nucleotides outside the gene matches: 7. Germline V CDR1 and CDR2: SGHTA, FQGNSA. The CDR3 totals 17 residues. Here the CDR3 reads CASSLVASGSSYNEQFF. For the CDR3, the DNA is TGTGCCAGCAGCTTAGTAGCTAGCGGGAGTAGTTACAATGAGCAGTTCTTC.

This chain uses TRBV9 with TRBJ2-3; 7 bases are shared with TRBD2. V lost 0 bases and J lost 5; bases outside the gene matches: 6. The germline CDR1 and CDR2 sequences are SGDLS and YYNGEE. The CDR3 contains 15 residues. This CDR3 reads CASSVDGRLGDTQYF. DNA of the CDR3: TGTGCCAGCAGCGTAGACGGGAGGCTCGGAGATACGCAGTATTTT.

For this clone: Other DNA sequences in the same sample also yield this CDR3. This chain links TRBV5-1 with TRBJ2-1; D might be TRBD1 (5 bases). This CDR3 region has 13 residues. The V end was cut by 0 bases, the J end by 6 bases, with 7 bases between. Germline loops: CDR1 SGHRS, CDR2 YFSETQ. The CDR3 loop is CASSLDRFNEQFF. CDR3 nucleotides: TGCGCCAGCAGCTTGGACAGGTTCAATGAGCAGTTCTTC.

The genes are TRBV27 and TRBJ2-7; a possible D gene is TRBD2 (7 bases). Germline V CDR1 and CDR2: MNHEY, SMNVEV (reference sequence). V dropped 6 bases and J dropped 2 bases, with 17 bases sitting between them. This CDR3 comprises 15 residues. This CDR3 is CASRPRGATPYEQYF. The CDR3 coding sequence is TGTGCCAGCAGACCCCGGGGGGCGACCCCCTACGAGCAGTACTTC.